The source of this TCR beta chain is a study of T cell responses to AZD1222 COVID-19 vaccine. This CDR3 has 15 amino acids. After removal of 2 bases from V and 5 bases from J, the junction contained 6 bases not matched to a gene. From germline, CDR1 is LNHDA and CDR2 SQIVND (reference sequence). Libraries were prepared by immunoSEQ multiplex PCR; TCRdb keeps only in-frame clonotypes and omits some of them. The sample has more than 95,000 clones; around nine tenths are singletons. The V call is TRBV19, the J call TRBJ2-7, with 10 nucleotides matching TRBD1. Here the sequenced sample was peripheral blood, taken 28 days after the second dose of the MenACWY control vaccine. The sequence was obtained from an adult who received the MenACWY meningococcal vaccine as a control. CDR3 loop: CASSIRQGALDEQYF. The CDR3 nucleotides read TGTGCCAGTAGTATAAGACAGGGGGCGTTGGACGAGCAGTACTTC.